A selection of T cell receptor beta chains follows, all from one sample in a study of blood T cell repertoires in COVID-19. The data were produced by immunoSEQ multiplex PCR, yet TCRdb's version contains in-frame clones alone and is incomplete. Of 250,000 to 300,000 clones listed, 75% to 90% are singletons. The sample consisted of peripheral blood. These receptors came from a woman aged 70-85 years with COVID-19, enrolled during active disease. The CDR3 runs from the conserved cysteine through the conserved F or W. A D gene is named only where the DNA matches it firmly. Expanded clones are given a class, and other clones once, few, many or no size at all.

j_call: TRBJ1-5
d_call: NA
v_call: TRBV10-1
clone_size: few
cdr3_nt: TGCGCCACCCAGGTGAATCAGCCCCAGCATTTT
cdr3_aa: CATQVNQPQHF

j_call: TRBJ2-3
d_call: TRBD1
v_call: TRBV30
clone_size: NA
cdr3_nt: TGTGCCTGGACCGGGACAGGGGGCCCAGATACGCAGTATTTT
cdr3_aa: CAWTGTGGPDTQYF

j_call: TRBJ2-2
d_call: NA
v_call: TRBV9
clone_size: NA
cdr3_nt: TGTGCCAGCAGCTCACCCCTTGCGGGGAGGCCGAGGGGCACCGGGGAGCTGTTTTTT
cdr3_aa: CASSSPLAGRPRGTGELFF

j_call: TRBJ2-5
d_call: NA
v_call: TRBV5-4
clone_size: NA
cdr3_nt: TGTGCCAGCAGCTTGGGGCAGGGGGAGACCCAGTACTTC
cdr3_aa: CASSLGQGETQYF

j_call: TRBJ2-3
d_call: TRBD2
v_call: TRBV5-6
clone_size: NA
cdr3_nt: TGTGCCAGCAGCCTCGTAGGCGCTAGCGGGGGGGCGGGAGATACGCAGTATTTT
cdr3_aa: CASSLVGASGGAGDTQYF

j_call: TRBJ2-7
d_call: NA
v_call: TRBV18
clone_size: once
cdr3_nt: TGTGCCAGCTCACCATCTTATTACGAGCAGTACTTC
cdr3_aa: CASSPSYYEQYF

j_call: TRBJ1-1
d_call: TRBD1
v_call: TRBV24-1
clone_size: NA
cdr3_nt: TGTGCCACCAGTGATGACAGGGGGTTCACTGAAGCTTTCTTT
cdr3_aa: CATSDDRGFTEAFF

j_call: TRBJ1-2
d_call: NA
v_call: TRBV28
clone_size: NA
cdr3_nt: TGTGCCAGCAGTATGCTTGAGACTAACTATGGCTACACCTTC
cdr3_aa: CASSMLETNYGYTF

j_call: TRBJ2-1
d_call: NA
v_call: TRBV24-1
clone_size: NA
cdr3_nt: TGTGCCACCAGTGATTCCTACGGGACTCCATACAATGAGCAGTTCTTC
cdr3_aa: CATSDSYGTPYNEQFF

j_call: TRBJ1-1
d_call: NA
v_call: TRBV4-1
clone_size: many
cdr3_nt: TGCGCCAGCAGCCAAGATGGACATATGAACACTGAAGCTTTCTTT
cdr3_aa: CASSQDGHMNTEAFF

j_call: TRBJ2-5
d_call: TRBD2
v_call: TRBV9
clone_size: NA
cdr3_nt: TGTGCCAGCAGCCCCGGACTAGCGGAAGGGGAGACCCAGTACTTC
cdr3_aa: CASSPGLAEGETQYF

j_call: TRBJ1-1
d_call: NA
v_call: TRBV6-5
clone_size: NA
cdr3_nt: TGTGCCAGCAGTTACTCGAGGACAGTACAAGCTTTCTTT
cdr3_aa: CASSYSRTVQAFF

j_call: TRBJ2-7
d_call: TRBD1
v_call: TRBV5-1
clone_size: NA
cdr3_nt: TGCGCCAGCAGCTGGGGACAGGGACACTACGATGGGCAGTACTTC
cdr3_aa: CASSWGQGHYDGQYF

j_call: TRBJ1-1
d_call: TRBD1
v_call: TRBV13
clone_size: NA
cdr3_nt: TGTGCCAGCAGCTTCCGGACAGGGTCTTTGGGTGAAGCTTTCTTT
cdr3_aa: CASSFRTGSLGEAFF

j_call: TRBJ2-3
d_call: NA
v_call: TRBV19
clone_size: NA
cdr3_nt: TGTGCCAGTAGTATAGGGAGTTACACAGATACGCAGTATTTT
cdr3_aa: CASSIGSYTDTQYF

j_call: TRBJ2-4
d_call: TRBD1
v_call: TRBV28
clone_size: NA
cdr3_nt: TGTGCCAGCAGGGGGGACAGAGCCAAAAACATTCAGTACTTC
cdr3_aa: CASRGDRAKNIQYF

j_call: TRBJ1-5
d_call: NA
v_call: TRBV2
clone_size: NA
cdr3_nt: TGTGCCAGCAGCGCTACAGGAGACAGATCGGCCCAGCATTTT
cdr3_aa: CASSATGDRSAQHF

j_call: TRBJ1-1
d_call: NA
v_call: TRBV14
clone_size: NA
cdr3_nt: TGTGCCAGCAGCCAGGGGGCAATTGAAGCTTTCTTT
cdr3_aa: CASSQGAIEAFF

j_call: TRBJ2-3
d_call: TRBD1
v_call: TRBV12-3/TRBV12-4
clone_size: NA
cdr3_nt: TGTGCCAGCAGTCGAAGGACAGGGTGGCAGTATTTT
cdr3_aa: CASSRRTGWQYF

j_call: TRBJ1-3
d_call: TRBD1
v_call: TRBV7-2
clone_size: NA
cdr3_nt: TGTGCCAGCAGTTTTTATCAGGGGGCTGGAAACACCATATATTTT
cdr3_aa: CASSFYQGAGNTIYF

j_call: TRBJ1-5
d_call: NA
v_call: TRBV19
clone_size: many
cdr3_nt: TGTGCCAGCCAATTTGGGGGAGGGCCCCAGCATTTT
cdr3_aa: CASQFGGGPQHF

j_call: TRBJ1-6
d_call: TRBD1
v_call: TRBV4-3
clone_size: NA
cdr3_nt: TGCGCCAGCAGCCAAGAATTTTTTGTAGGGGACAGGCCTAATTCACCCCTCCACTTT
cdr3_aa: CASSQEFFVGDRPNSPLHF

j_call: TRBJ1-5
d_call: TRBD1
v_call: TRBV5-1
clone_size: NA
cdr3_nt: TGCGCCAGCAGCTTGGCCGGGACAGCTAATCAGCCCCAGCATTTT
cdr3_aa: CASSLAGTANQPQHF

j_call: TRBJ2-5
d_call: TRBD1
v_call: TRBV11-2
clone_size: NA
cdr3_nt: TGTGCCAGCAGCTCAGCAGGGGGCAAAGAGACCCAGTACTTC
cdr3_aa: CASSSAGGKETQYF

j_call: TRBJ2-7
d_call: TRBD1
v_call: TRBV5-4
clone_size: NA
cdr3_nt: TGTGCCAGCAGCTTGGATGGGACAGGGGCCCGTCTGGGAGAGCAGTACTTC
cdr3_aa: CASSLDGTGARLGEQYF

j_call: TRBJ1-5
d_call: NA
v_call: TRBV12-3/TRBV12-4
clone_size: NA
cdr3_nt: TGTGCCAGCAGTTTACAGGAGGGTCAGCCCCAGCATTTT
cdr3_aa: CASSLQEGQPQHF

j_call: TRBJ2-7
d_call: TRBD1
v_call: TRBV18
clone_size: NA
cdr3_nt: TGTGCCAGCTCAGCCACAGGGGACGAGCAGTACTTC
cdr3_aa: CASSATGDEQYF

j_call: TRBJ2-7
d_call: NA
v_call: TRBV5-1
clone_size: NA
cdr3_nt: TGCGCCAGCGCCAGGGGCGGCGAGCAGTACTTC
cdr3_aa: CASARGGEQYF

j_call: TRBJ1-2
d_call: NA
v_call: TRBV29-1
clone_size: NA
cdr3_nt: TGCAGCGTTGAAGGGGTCAGGAGGGTTGGCTACACCTTC
cdr3_aa: CSVEGVRRVGYTF

j_call: TRBJ1-2
d_call: TRBD1
v_call: TRBV30
clone_size: NA
cdr3_nt: TGTGCCTGGAGAAGAACAGGGGGTGGCTACACCTTC
cdr3_aa: CAWRRTGGGYTF

j_call: TRBJ1-5
d_call: NA
v_call: TRBV5-4
clone_size: NA
cdr3_nt: TGTGCCAGCAGCTTGGAAGGGACACAGCCCCAGCATTTT
cdr3_aa: CASSLEGTQPQHF

j_call: TRBJ1-2
d_call: NA
v_call: TRBV5-4
clone_size: NA
cdr3_nt: TGTGCCAGCAGCTTTAGCCCCCAGGGCTACACCTTC
cdr3_aa: CASSFSPQGYTF

j_call: TRBJ1-3
d_call: NA
v_call: TRBV5-6
clone_size: NA
cdr3_nt: TGTGCCAGCAGCTTGGAACTCGGGGGGCGGACTGGAAACACCATATATTTT
cdr3_aa: CASSLELGGRTGNTIYF

j_call: TRBJ1-4
d_call: NA
v_call: TRBV19
clone_size: NA
cdr3_nt: TGTGCCAGTAGTATATCGGGACACCTTAATGAAAAACTGTTTTTT
cdr3_aa: CASSISGHLNEKLFF

j_call: TRBJ2-3
d_call: NA
v_call: TRBV5-6
clone_size: NA
cdr3_nt: TGTGCCAGCAGCTTGGGACCGGGGTCAGATACGCAGTATTTT
cdr3_aa: CASSLGPGSDTQYF

j_call: TRBJ1-4
d_call: NA
v_call: TRBV2
clone_size: NA
cdr3_nt: TGTGCCAGCAGTTCTACAGGGCGGAGGATGAAACTGTTTTTT
cdr3_aa: CASSSTGRRMKLFF

j_call: TRBJ2-2
d_call: TRBD1
v_call: TRBV24-1
clone_size: NA
cdr3_nt: TGTGCCACCAGTGATTTCCCGGGACAGGGAAGGACCGGGGAGCTGTTTTTT
cdr3_aa: CATSDFPGQGRTGELFF

j_call: TRBJ2-7
d_call: NA
v_call: TRBV30
clone_size: NA
cdr3_nt: TGTGCCTGGAGTGTACTGAGGTACGAGCAGTACTTC
cdr3_aa: CAWSVLRYEQYF

j_call: TRBJ1-2
d_call: NA
v_call: TRBV14
clone_size: NA
cdr3_nt: TGTGCCAGCAGCCAAGGCGCAGGTGCGGGTCGATATGGCTACACCTTC
cdr3_aa: CASSQGAGAGRYGYTF

j_call: TRBJ1-2
d_call: NA
v_call: TRBV7-9
clone_size: NA
cdr3_nt: TGTGCCAGCAGCTTAGCGGCCAGGGTCACGGATGGCTACACCTTC
cdr3_aa: CASSLAARVTDGYTF

j_call: TRBJ2-7
d_call: NA
v_call: TRBV5-6
clone_size: NA
cdr3_nt: TGTGCCAGCACCGGGATTGCCTACGAGCAGTACTTC
cdr3_aa: CASTGIAYEQYF

j_call: TRBJ2-1
d_call: TRBD2
v_call: TRBV30
clone_size: NA
cdr3_nt: TGTGCCTGGAGTGTACGATGGGGGGGATCCTACAATGAGCAGTTCTTC
cdr3_aa: CAWSVRWGGSYNEQFF

j_call: TRBJ2-1
d_call: TRBD2
v_call: TRBV3-1/TRBV3-2
clone_size: NA
cdr3_nt: TGTGCCAGCAGCCAAGATCTGAGCGGGGACAATGAGCAGTTCTTC
cdr3_aa: CASSQDLSGDNEQFF

j_call: TRBJ1-5
d_call: NA
v_call: TRBV5-6
clone_size: NA
cdr3_nt: TGTGCCAGCAGCTTTGTACAGAAGGGCAATCAGCCCCAGCATTTT
cdr3_aa: CASSFVQKGNQPQHF

j_call: TRBJ2-7
d_call: NA
v_call: TRBV10-2
clone_size: NA
cdr3_nt: TGCGCCAGCAGTGATAGTGGACAAGGACCTCTCTCCTACGAGCAGTACTTC
cdr3_aa: CASSDSGQGPLSYEQYF

j_call: TRBJ1-1
d_call: NA
v_call: TRBV24-1
clone_size: few
cdr3_nt: TGTGCCACCAGGGGGAGGAACACTGAAGCTTTCTTT
cdr3_aa: CATRGRNTEAFF

j_call: TRBJ1-4
d_call: TRBD1
v_call: TRBV13
clone_size: NA
cdr3_nt: TGTGCCAGCAGCTTAGGGGGGACAGCCTATGCAACTAATGAAAAACTGTTTTTT
cdr3_aa: CASSLGGTAYATNEKLFF

j_call: TRBJ2-3
d_call: TRBD1
v_call: TRBV5-1
clone_size: NA
cdr3_nt: TGCGCCAGCAGCTTAACCGGGACAGGGACTAGCACAGATACGCAGTATTTT
cdr3_aa: CASSLTGTGTSTDTQYF